Listed below are T cell receptor beta chains from one sample, sequenced in a study of blood T cells in healthy people across ages. TCRdb itself ran the 5' RACE reads through MiXCR, one entry per CDR3 protein. Among about 780,000 distinct CDR3 sequences listed, about a quarter were seen once. These data also formed part of another study, on T cells of mothers and their children.

Material: blood. The receptors originated from a boy aged 5-17 years in good health. Each CDR3 is given with its conserved first and last residue. Fields, in order: D gene, J gene, clone size, V gene, CDR3 length, CDR3 DNA, CDR3 protein. The D gene is left open where the match is weak. The listing skips clone size in some rows; elsewhere it reads once, few, many or a size class.

d_gene: NA
j_gene: TRBJ1-5
abundance: many
v_gene: TRBV20-1
len: 14
CDR3nt: TGCAGTGCTATACGAGCAGGGTACAATCAGCCCCAGCATTTT
CDR3aa: CSAIRAGYNQPQHF

d_gene: TRBD1
j_gene: TRBJ1-1
abundance: NA
v_gene: TRBV20-1
len: 16
CDR3nt: TGCAGTGCTAGAGGCGGACAGGGGGCTGAGGACACTGAAGCTTTCTTT
CDR3aa: CSARGGQGAEDTEAFF

d_gene: NA
j_gene: TRBJ2-3
abundance: few
v_gene: TRBV7-6
len: 13
CDR3nt: TGTGCCAGCAGCTTAGTCTACTCAGATACGCAGTATTTT
CDR3aa: CASSLVYSDTQYF

d_gene: NA
j_gene: TRBJ2-5
abundance: few
v_gene: TRBV3-1
len: 11
CDR3nt: TGTGCCAGCAGCCAAGGGGGACAAGGGTACTTC
CDR3aa: CASSQGGQGYF

d_gene: NA
j_gene: TRBJ2-1
abundance: NA
v_gene: TRBV7-9
len: 13
CDR3nt: TGTGCCAGCGGTTGGGAGGCAGACAATGAGCAGTTCTTC
CDR3aa: CASGWEADNEQFF

d_gene: NA
j_gene: TRBJ2-1
abundance: NA
v_gene: TRBV7-2
len: 14
CDR3nt: TGTGCCAGCAGCTTAGCGGCCAGTCGGAATGAGCAGTTCTTC
CDR3aa: CASSLAASRNEQFF

d_gene: TRBD2
j_gene: TRBJ2-3
abundance: NA
v_gene: TRBV7-3
len: 14
CDR3nt: TGTGCCAGCAGCTCAGCGGGGATGGCCGATACGCAGTATTTT
CDR3aa: CASSSAGMADTQYF

d_gene: NA
j_gene: TRBJ2-7
abundance: few
v_gene: TRBV5-1
len: 14
CDR3nt: TGCGCCAGCAGCGGGGGGGCGGGATCCTACGAGCAGTACTTC
CDR3aa: CASSGGAGSYEQYF

d_gene: TRBD2
j_gene: TRBJ2-1
abundance: NA
v_gene: TRBV4-3
len: 18
CDR3nt: TGCGCCAGCAGCCGGGCGGCTAGCGGGGGGAGCTCCTACAATGAGCAGTTCTTC
CDR3aa: CASSRAASGGSSYNEQFF

d_gene: NA
j_gene: TRBJ2-5
abundance: NA
v_gene: TRBV5-1
len: 15
CDR3nt: TGCGCCAGCAGCAGGGAACGGGTAGGCGGGGAGACCCAGTACTTC
CDR3aa: CASSRERVGGETQYF

d_gene: TRBD2
j_gene: TRBJ2-7
abundance: NA
v_gene: TRBV27
len: 15
CDR3nt: TGTGCCAGCAGTTTTGGTAGCGGGGGCCCTTACGAGCAGTACTTC
CDR3aa: CASSFGSGGPYEQYF

d_gene: TRBD1
j_gene: TRBJ1-2
abundance: many
v_gene: TRBV9
len: 12
CDR3nt: TGTGCCAGCACCCGACAGGGCGATGGCTACACCTTC
CDR3aa: CASTRQGDGYTF

d_gene: TRBD1
j_gene: TRBJ2-3
abundance: few
v_gene: TRBV6-1
len: 16
CDR3nt: TGTGCCAGCAGTGACGTTGCGGGACAGGGTGTAGATACGCAGTATTTT
CDR3aa: CASSDVAGQGVDTQYF

d_gene: TRBD1
j_gene: TRBJ2-7
abundance: many
v_gene: TRBV10-3
len: 14
CDR3nt: TGTGCCATCAGTGGGGACAGCAGCTCCTACGAGCAGTACTTC
CDR3aa: CAISGDSSSYEQYF

d_gene: NA
j_gene: TRBJ1-1
abundance: few
v_gene: TRBV20-1
len: 18
CDR3nt: TGCAGTGCTAGAGATCGTGTCTGGGGAGAGGGGTTGAACACTGAAGCTTTCTTT
CDR3aa: CSARDRVWGEGLNTEAFF

d_gene: NA
j_gene: TRBJ1-2
abundance: NA
v_gene: TRBV12-3/TRBV12-4
len: 15
CDR3nt: TGTGCCAGCAGCCCCGTCCACGGAGATAACTATGGCTACACCTTC
CDR3aa: CASSPVHGDNYGYTF

d_gene: NA
j_gene: TRBJ1-1
abundance: NA
v_gene: TRBV18
len: 15
CDR3nt: TGTGCCAGCTCACCAAGTGAAATGAGGAACACTGAAGCTTTCTTT
CDR3aa: CASSPSEMRNTEAFF

d_gene: NA
j_gene: TRBJ2-5
abundance: NA
v_gene: TRBV6-1
len: 16
CDR3nt: TGTGCCAGCAGGGAGACCTGGGGGGCCTGGGAGGAGACCCAGTACTTC
CDR3aa: CASRETWGAWEETQYF

d_gene: NA
j_gene: TRBJ1-2
abundance: many
v_gene: TRBV12-3/TRBV12-4
len: 13
CDR3nt: TGTGCCAGCAGTTTTTCAGGAAGCTATGGCTACACCTTC
CDR3aa: CASSFSGSYGYTF

d_gene: NA
j_gene: TRBJ2-5
abundance: NA
v_gene: TRBV29-1
len: 13
CDR3nt: TGCAGCGTTGCATGGCAGCTACAAGAGACCCAGTACTTC
CDR3aa: CSVAWQLQETQYF

d_gene: NA
j_gene: TRBJ2-5
abundance: few
v_gene: TRBV5-1
len: 17
CDR3nt: TGCGCCAGCAGCTGGGGGGTCGGCAGGGAAGTCGTGGAGACCCAGTACTTC
CDR3aa: CASSWGVGREVVETQYF

d_gene: TRBD1
j_gene: TRBJ2-2
abundance: many
v_gene: TRBV7-3
len: 15
CDR3nt: TGTGCCAGCAGTTCGGGACAGGCGAACACCGGGGAGCTGTTTTTT
CDR3aa: CASSSGQANTGELFF

d_gene: NA
j_gene: TRBJ2-5
abundance: few
v_gene: TRBV3-1
len: 13
CDR3nt: TGTGCCAGCAGAAGGGGGAGCCAAGAGACCCAGTACTTC
CDR3aa: CASRRGSQETQYF

d_gene: TRBD1
j_gene: TRBJ2-1
abundance: NA
v_gene: TRBV5-1
len: 15
CDR3nt: TGCGCCAGCAGCTTTAACAGGGGCACCTACAATGAGCAGTTCTTC
CDR3aa: CASSFNRGTYNEQFF

d_gene: TRBD2
j_gene: TRBJ2-3
abundance: few
v_gene: TRBV13
len: 19
CDR3nt: TGTGCCAGCAGCTTAGAGGTGGGTCTAGCGGGACGGAGTCCAGATACGCAGTATTTT
CDR3aa: CASSLEVGLAGRSPDTQYF

d_gene: NA
j_gene: TRBJ2-5
abundance: few
v_gene: TRBV2
len: 15
CDR3nt: TGTGCCAGCAGTGAAATCGGCAGGGCAACAGAGACCCAGTACTTC
CDR3aa: CASSEIGRATETQYF

d_gene: NA
j_gene: TRBJ2-2
abundance: NA
v_gene: TRBV12-5
len: 18
CDR3nt: TGTGCTAGTGGTTTGTCCCTTGTAGCGGAGGGATACACCGGGGAGCTGTTTTTT
CDR3aa: CASGLSLVAEGYTGELFF

d_gene: NA
j_gene: TRBJ2-5
abundance: few
v_gene: TRBV21-1
len: 13
CDR3nt: TGTGCCAGCAGCATACCAGGGTTAGAGACCCAGTACTTC
CDR3aa: CASSIPGLETQYF

d_gene: TRBD1
j_gene: TRBJ1-4
abundance: few
v_gene: TRBV4-1
len: 16
CDR3nt: TGCGCCAGCAGCCCAGGGGGAGGGCCAACTAATGAAAAACTGTTTTTT
CDR3aa: CASSPGGGPTNEKLFF

d_gene: NA
j_gene: TRBJ2-3
abundance: NA
v_gene: TRBV29-1
len: 13
CDR3nt: TGCAGCGTTGGGACAAGGGTGACAGATACGCAGTATTTT
CDR3aa: CSVGTRVTDTQYF

d_gene: NA
j_gene: TRBJ1-2
abundance: NA
v_gene: TRBV7-9
len: 12
CDR3nt: TGTGCCAGCAGCCGAGAGATCTATGGCTACACCTTC
CDR3aa: CASSREIYGYTF

d_gene: TRBD1
j_gene: TRBJ1-2
abundance: few
v_gene: TRBV6-5
len: 12
CDR3nt: TGTGCCACTAGACAGGGGGATGGTGGCTACACCTTC
CDR3aa: CATRQGDGGYTF

d_gene: NA
j_gene: TRBJ2-3
abundance: NA
v_gene: TRBV12-3/TRBV12-4
len: 15
CDR3nt: TGTGCCAGCAGCTCCGACCGTTCTAGCACAGATACGCAGTATTTT
CDR3aa: CASSSDRSSTDTQYF

d_gene: TRBD1
j_gene: TRBJ1-2
abundance: NA
v_gene: TRBV3-1
len: 12
CDR3nt: TGTGCCAGCGGGACAGAGAGTAGAAGCTACACCTTC
CDR3aa: CASGTESRSYTF

d_gene: TRBD1
j_gene: TRBJ2-6
abundance: few
v_gene: TRBV20-1
len: 16
CDR3nt: TGCAGTGCTCCCGGGACAGGGATCTCTGGGGCCAACGTCCTGACTTTC
CDR3aa: CSAPGTGISGANVLTF

d_gene: NA
j_gene: TRBJ2-7
abundance: NA
v_gene: TRBV3-1
len: 16
CDR3nt: TGTGCCAGCAGCCGGGGGGAGCTTCCCCTCTCCTACGAGCAGTACTTC
CDR3aa: CASSRGELPLSYEQYF

d_gene: NA
j_gene: TRBJ2-7
abundance: few
v_gene: TRBV6-1
len: 13
CDR3nt: TGTGCCAGCATATCGAGTCGCTCCTACGAGCAGTACTTC
CDR3aa: CASISSRSYEQYF

d_gene: NA
j_gene: TRBJ2-1
abundance: NA
v_gene: TRBV5-1
len: 15
CDR3nt: TGCGCCAGCTGCGACGGATCCAGATACAGCCAAGAGCAGTTCTTC
CDR3aa: CASCDGSRYSQEQFF

d_gene: TRBD1
j_gene: TRBJ1-1
abundance: NA
v_gene: TRBV27
len: 15
CDR3nt: TGTGCCAGCAGTGGAGACAGGGACGAAAACACTGAAGCTTTCTTT
CDR3aa: CASSGDRDENTEAFF

d_gene: NA
j_gene: TRBJ2-3
abundance: NA
v_gene: TRBV21-1
len: 20
CDR3nt: TGTGCCAGCAGCAAAGCGCTTTTCCTAGCGGAAGGGCCCGGCACAGATACGCAGTATTTT
CDR3aa: CASSKALFLAEGPGTDTQYF

d_gene: TRBD1
j_gene: TRBJ1-2
abundance: NA
v_gene: TRBV6-5
len: 15
CDR3nt: TGTGCCAGCAGTTACCGGGACAGGGGGCTAGGGGGCTACACCTTC
CDR3aa: CASSYRDRGLGGYTF

d_gene: NA
j_gene: TRBJ2-7
abundance: NA
v_gene: TRBV5-4
len: 15
CDR3nt: TGTGCCAGCAGCCGGACCGGGACGTTTCGCGGCGAGCAGTACTTC
CDR3aa: CASSRTGTFRGEQYF

d_gene: NA
j_gene: TRBJ2-3
abundance: NA
v_gene: TRBV6-6
len: 14
CDR3nt: TGTGCCAGCAGGACAACCACTAGCACAGATACGCAGTATTTT
CDR3aa: CASRTTTSTDTQYF

d_gene: TRBD2
j_gene: TRBJ2-1
abundance: NA
v_gene: TRBV15
len: 16
CDR3nt: TGTGCCACCAGCAGGGGACGGACTAGCGGGGGGAATGAGCAGTTCTTC
CDR3aa: CATSRGRTSGGNEQFF

d_gene: NA
j_gene: TRBJ2-1
abundance: few
v_gene: TRBV27
len: 15
CDR3nt: TGTGCCAGCAGTTTATCGATGGGACTCTACAATGAGCAGTTCTTC
CDR3aa: CASSLSMGLYNEQFF

d_gene: NA
j_gene: TRBJ1-1
abundance: NA
v_gene: TRBV6-1
len: 13
CDR3nt: TGTGCCAGCAGGGACAGTTTTGACACTGAAGCTTTCTTT
CDR3aa: CASRDSFDTEAFF

d_gene: NA
j_gene: TRBJ2-7
abundance: NA
v_gene: TRBV12-3/TRBV12-4
len: 11
CDR3nt: TGTGCCAGCAGTTATTACAGCATGCAGTACTTC
CDR3aa: CASSYYSMQYF

d_gene: NA
j_gene: TRBJ2-7
abundance: NA
v_gene: TRBV11-3
len: 15
CDR3nt: TGTGCCAGCAGCTTGGGGGGCGGTAACTCCGCCGAGCAGTACTTC
CDR3aa: CASSLGGGNSAEQYF

d_gene: NA
j_gene: TRBJ2-1
abundance: few
v_gene: TRBV10-3
len: 15
CDR3nt: TGTGCCATCAGCCTGCCCGCGAGCTCCTGCAATGAGCAGTTCTTC
CDR3aa: CAISLPASSCNEQFF

d_gene: NA
j_gene: TRBJ2-7
abundance: NA
v_gene: TRBV30
len: 12
CDR3nt: TGTGCCTGGAGTCGGGACGTCTACGAGCAGTACTTC
CDR3aa: CAWSRDVYEQYF

d_gene: NA
j_gene: TRBJ2-5
abundance: NA
v_gene: TRBV11-2
len: 14
CDR3nt: TGTGCCAGCAGCTTGGGGAGCCGGAGGGAGACCCAGTACTTC
CDR3aa: CASSLGSRRETQYF

d_gene: TRBD2
j_gene: TRBJ2-5
abundance: NA
v_gene: TRBV5-1
len: 18
CDR3nt: TGCGCCAGCAGCTTGGCCGCGAGCGCGGGGGGGCCTCAAGAGACCCAGTACTTC
CDR3aa: CASSLAASAGGPQETQYF

d_gene: NA
j_gene: TRBJ2-3
abundance: few
v_gene: TRBV9
len: 15
CDR3nt: TGTGCCAGCAGCGTAGTAGGCGGGGAAAAGGGTACGCAGTATTTT
CDR3aa: CASSVVGGEKGTQYF

d_gene: NA
j_gene: TRBJ2-7
abundance: NA
v_gene: TRBV5-1
len: 12
CDR3nt: TGCGCCAGCGCGGGACAGAACCACGAGCAGTACTTC
CDR3aa: CASAGQNHEQYF

d_gene: NA
j_gene: TRBJ1-1
abundance: few
v_gene: TRBV20-1
len: 12
CDR3nt: TGCAGTGCTATTTTCCAGTACACTGAAGCTTTCTTT
CDR3aa: CSAIFQYTEAFF

d_gene: NA
j_gene: TRBJ2-4
abundance: NA
v_gene: TRBV9
len: 14
CDR3nt: TGTGCCAGCAGCGTAGGGACACTTCAAAACATTCAGTACTTC
CDR3aa: CASSVGTLQNIQYF

d_gene: TRBD2
j_gene: TRBJ2-7
abundance: NA
v_gene: TRBV7-2
len: 17
CDR3nt: TGTGCCAGCAGCCCAGGGGTACTAGCGGGAGGCCCCTACGAGCAGTACTTC
CDR3aa: CASSPGVLAGGPYEQYF

d_gene: TRBD1
j_gene: TRBJ2-1
abundance: NA
v_gene: TRBV6-1
len: 19
CDR3nt: TGTGCCAGCAGTAGATCCCTTCCGTCCGGGACAGGGTCAAACAATGAGCAGTTCTTC
CDR3aa: CASSRSLPSGTGSNNEQFF